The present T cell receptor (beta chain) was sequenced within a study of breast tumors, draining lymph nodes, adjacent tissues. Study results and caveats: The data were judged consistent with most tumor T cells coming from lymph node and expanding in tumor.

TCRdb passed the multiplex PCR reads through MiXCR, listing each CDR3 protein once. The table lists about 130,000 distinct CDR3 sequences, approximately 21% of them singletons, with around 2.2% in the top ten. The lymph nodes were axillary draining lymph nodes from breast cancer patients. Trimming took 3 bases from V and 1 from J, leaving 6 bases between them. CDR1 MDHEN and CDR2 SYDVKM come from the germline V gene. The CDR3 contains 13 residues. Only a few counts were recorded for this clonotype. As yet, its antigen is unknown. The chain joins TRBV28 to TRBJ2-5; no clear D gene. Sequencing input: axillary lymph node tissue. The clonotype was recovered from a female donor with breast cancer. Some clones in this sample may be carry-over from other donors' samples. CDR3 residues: CASSFVIQETQYF. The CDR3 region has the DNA TGTGCCAGCAGTTTCGTTATCCAAGAGACCCAGTACTTC.